This T cell receptor beta chain was sequenced in a study of T cell responses to AZD1222 COVID-19 vaccine. Repertoires were generated with immunoSEQ multiplex PCR, while TCRdb's copy carries only in-frame clones and drops some. The sample yields 80,000 or so clones, 80% to 90% seen once. The source of this sequence is an adult who received the AZD1222 COVID-19 vaccine. The sample in question was peripheral blood, obtained 28 days after the second AZD1222 dose.

CDR3: CASSLGQRNTEAFF. In DNA form, the CDR3 reads TGTGCCAGCAGTTTAGGACAGAGGAACACTGAAGCTTTCTTT. This chain joins TRBV28 and TRBJ1-1, with a weak D call TRBD1 (6 bases). Germline V gene lookup returns CDR1 MDHEN and CDR2 SYDVKM. Trimming cost V 2 bases and J 1 base, with 8 bases left between them. The CDR3 is made up of 14 amino acids.